A single sample is the source of the 16 T cell receptor beta chains below, sequenced in a study of control samples from healthy donors and cancer patients. Some clones are missing from TCRdb's copy, which holds only in-frame ones; the method was immunoSEQ multiplex PCR. The data contain some 99,000 clones, 75% to 95% of them singletons. Sample: blood. The receptors were sampled from a human donor in good health. The donor label of this sample is uncertain.

The gene calls are TRBV30 and TRBJ2-1, with D uncertain. CDR1 is GTSNPN, CDR2 SVGIG, per germline (reference sequence). This CDR3 comprises 12 residues. Trimming removed 3 bases at V and 9 bases at J, with 12 bases between. The DNA for the CDR3 is TGTGCCTGGAGCACCCCTATGGGTGAGCAGTTCTTC. This codes for CAWSTPMGEQFF.

The V call is TRBV5-6, the J call TRBJ2-5, with D perhaps given as TRBD1 or TRBD2 (5 bases each). CDR3 length: 14 amino acids. Germline V gene data show CDR1 as SGHDT and CDR2 as YYEEEE. The V and J ends lost 4 bases and 1 base respectively, with 11 bases between them. CDR3 nucleotide sequence: TGTGCCAGCAGCCCGGTAGGGACCCAAGAGACCCAGTACTTC. It specifies CASSPVGTQETQYF.

The chain links TRBV19 to TRBJ1-5; 9 bases match TRBD1. J was trimmed by 0 bases and V by 5 bases; bases with no gene match: 5. This CDR3 is built from 16 residues. Germline V CDR1 and CDR2: LNHDA, SQIVND (reference sequence). Written as DNA, the CDR3 is TGTGCCAGTAGTCCGGGACAGGGATATAGCAATCAGCCCCAGCATTTT. Protein sequence: CASSPGQGYSNQPQHF.

V gene TRBV15 combines with J gene TRBJ1-4, with D possibly being TRBD1 (5 bases). Trimming removed 3 bases at V and 0 bases at J, with 14 bases between. The CDR3 runs to 17 residues. Germline assignment: CDR1 LNHNV and CDR2 YYDKDF (reference sequence). The CDR3 DNA follows: TGTGCCACCAGCAGGAGACGGACATATACAACTAATGAAAAACTGTTTTTT. Translation: CATSRRRTYTTNEKLFF.

The chain links TRBV5-1 to TRBJ2-1; 11 nucleotides match TRBD2. Germline V gene data show CDR1 as SGHRS and CDR2 as YFSETQ. This CDR3 has 15 residues. V shed 5 bases, J shed 4 bases, and the junction held 5 bases outside the gene matches. In nucleotides, the CDR3 is TGCGCCAGCAGTTCTAGCGGGGGGATGTACAATGAGCAGTTCTTC. This sequence encodes CASSSSGGMYNEQFF.

This clone appeared a single time. The rearrangement links TRBV2 to TRBJ2-7, with a weak D call TRBD2 (6 bases). V lost 4 bases and J lost 6, with 10 bases in between. The CDR3 runs to 12 residues. The V gene's germline CDR1 is SNHLY and CDR2 FYNNEI. The CDR3 nucleotides read TGTGCCAGCAGTGTGCAGGGACTCGAGCAGTACGTC. Translation gives CASSVQGLEQYV.

This rearrangement joins TRBV21-1 to TRBJ1-6. TRBV21-1 is described as a pseudogene. This CDR3 has 12 residues. The DNA of the CDR3 is TGTGCCAGCAGCAAAGTCGGATCACCCCTCCACTTT. This sequence encodes CASSKVGSPLHF.

This clone has a single count. CDR3 nucleotide sequence: TGTGCCAGCACCGTAGGACAACTGGGGAAACTGTTTTTT. This codes for CASTVGQLGKLFF. The chain recombines TRBV7-8 with TRBJ1-4; possibly TRBD1 for D (5 bases). The V gene lost 7 bases and the J gene lost 11 bases, with 17 bases spanning the gap. The CDR3 is 13 residues long. Germline assignment: CDR1 SGHVS and CDR2 FQNEAQ.

This chain joins TRBV14 and TRBJ2-5; D perhaps matches TRBD2 (6 bases). Germline V lookup: CDR1 SGHDN, CDR2 FVKESK. Trimming shortened V by 7 bases and J by 5 bases, and 17 bases separated the two germline ends. This CDR3 contains 14 residues. The CDR3 DNA reads TGTGCCAGCAACCGGGGACTCCGTCCCGAGACCCAGTACTTC. Its translation: CASNRGLRPETQYF.

This clone was observed once. The V and J genes are TRBV29-1 and TRBJ1-3; 7 nucleotides match TRBD1. J was trimmed by 7 bases and V by 7 bases; bases with no gene match: 7. Germline CDR1 and CDR2: SQVTM and ANQGSEA. CDR3 length equals 12 residues. CDR3 sequence: CSAYRGGNTIYF. The CDR3 DNA reads as TGCAGCGCATACAGGGGCGGGAACACCATATATTTT. Together with reference TRBV29-1 and TRBJ1-3, the CDR3 gives the full variable domain: SAVISQKPSRDICQRGTSLTIQCQVDSQVTMMFWYRQQPGQSLTLIATANQGSEATYESGFVIDKFPISRPNLTFSTLTVSNMSPEDSSIYLCSAYRGGNTIYFGEGSWLTVV.

V usage is TRBV6-5 and J usage is TRBJ1-4; D ambiguous. In germline, CDR1 is MNHEY, CDR2 SVGAGI. The CDR3 extends over 13 amino acids. Trimming left V 6 bases short and J 5 bases short, with 10 bases between. The CDR3 DNA sequence: TGTGCCAGCAGGCGGGCCTCGAATGAAAAACTGTTTTTT. It encodes CASRRASNEKLFF.

This clone was counted a few times. J is TRBJ2-2 and V is TRBV28, with a tentative D call TRBD1 (5 bases). CDR3 size: 13 residues. Germline V gives CDR1 MDHEN, CDR2 SYDVKM. The ends were cut back, 9 bases at V and 1 base at J, with 9 bases in the middle. CDR3 residues: CASLTGNTGELFF. CDR3 sequence (DNA): TGTGCCAGTCTAACAGGGAACACCGGGGAGCTGTTTTTT.

This clone was detected only once. V usage is TRBV11-2 and J usage is TRBJ2-7; 8 bases line up with TRBD1. The CDR3 extends over 15 amino acids. Germline V gives CDR1 SGHAT, CDR2 FQNNGV. V lost 4 bases, J lost 4 bases, and 9 bases stayed unmatched. The CDR3 DNA is TGTGCCAGCAGCTCCGGACAGGGTAGAATATACGAGCAGTACTTC. This codes for CASSSGQGRIYEQYF.

The gene calls are TRBV6-2 or TRBV6-3 and TRBJ2-7, with 8 bases aligning to TRBD1. Trimming at V came to 4 bases and at J to 6 bases, leaving 11 bases not matched to a gene. This CDR3 spans 15 amino acids. Germline CDR1 MNHEY, CDR2 SVGEGT. The CDR3 is CASSFLTGDIVEQYF. The CDR3 DNA is TGTGCCAGCAGTTTTTTGACAGGGGATATCGTCGAGCAGTACTTC.

The V and J genes are TRBV6-5 and TRBJ1-1; possible D gene TRBD1, 5 bases. The CDR3 loop spans 14 amino acids. Trimming left V 5 bases short and J 7 bases short, with 17 bases between. Per germline, CDR1 MNHEY and CDR2 SVGAGI. CDR3 sequence: CASSPGHQEGEAFF. CDR3 sequence (DNA): TGTGCCAGCAGTCCCGGACACCAGGAAGGTGAAGCTTTCTTT.

This clone turned up a few times. J is TRBJ1-6 and V is TRBV9; D may be TRBD1 (6 bases). Germline V gives CDR1 SGDLS, CDR2 YYNGEE. Trimming pared 0 bases from V and 5 bases from J, leaving 12 bases between. The CDR3 is 16 residues long. CDR3 DNA sequence: TGTGCCAGCAGCGTAGTAGGGGGGCTCCATAATTCACCCCTCCACTTT. Its translation: CASSVVGGLHNSPLHF.